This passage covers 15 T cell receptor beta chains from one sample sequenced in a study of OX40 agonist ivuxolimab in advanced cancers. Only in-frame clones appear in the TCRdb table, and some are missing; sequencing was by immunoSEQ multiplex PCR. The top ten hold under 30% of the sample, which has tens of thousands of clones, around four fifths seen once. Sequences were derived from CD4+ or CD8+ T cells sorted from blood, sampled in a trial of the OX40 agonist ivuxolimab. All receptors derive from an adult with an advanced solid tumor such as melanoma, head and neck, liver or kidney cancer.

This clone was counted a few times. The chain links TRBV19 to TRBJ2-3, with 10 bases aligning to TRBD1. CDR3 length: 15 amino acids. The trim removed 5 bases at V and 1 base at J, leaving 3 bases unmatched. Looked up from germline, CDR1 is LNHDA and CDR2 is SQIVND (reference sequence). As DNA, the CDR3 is TGTGCCAGTAGTGGGACAGGGGTTCGCACAGATACGCAGTATTTT. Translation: CASSGTGVRTDTQYF.

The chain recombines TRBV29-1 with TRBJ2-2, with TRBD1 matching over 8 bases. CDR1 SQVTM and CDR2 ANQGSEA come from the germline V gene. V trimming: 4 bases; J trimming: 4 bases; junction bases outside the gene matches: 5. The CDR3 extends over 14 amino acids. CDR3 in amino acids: CSVGPRGLTGELFF. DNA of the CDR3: TGCAGCGTTGGACCCAGGGGGCTCACCGGGGAGCTGTTTTTT.

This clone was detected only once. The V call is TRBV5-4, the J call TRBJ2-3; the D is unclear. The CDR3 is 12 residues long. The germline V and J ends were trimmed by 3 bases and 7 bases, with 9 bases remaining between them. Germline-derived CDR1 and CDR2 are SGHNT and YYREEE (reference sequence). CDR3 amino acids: CASSSRLYTQYF. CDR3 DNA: TGTGCCAGCAGCTCCCGATTATATACGCAGTATTTT. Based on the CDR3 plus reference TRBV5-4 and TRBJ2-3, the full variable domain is ETGVTQSPTHLIKTRGQQVTLRCSSQSGHNTVSWYQQALGQGPQFIFQYYREEENGRGNFPPRFSGLQFPNYSSELNVNALELDDSALYLCASSSRLYTQYFGPGTRLTVL.

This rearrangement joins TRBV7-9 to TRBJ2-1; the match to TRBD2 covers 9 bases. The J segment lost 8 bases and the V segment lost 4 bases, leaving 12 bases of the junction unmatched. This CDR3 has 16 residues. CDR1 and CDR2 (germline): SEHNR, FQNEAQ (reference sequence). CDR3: CASSSGREGGWDEQFF. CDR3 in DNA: TGTGCCAGCAGCTCCGGGCGGGAGGGAGGATGGGATGAGCAGTTCTTC.

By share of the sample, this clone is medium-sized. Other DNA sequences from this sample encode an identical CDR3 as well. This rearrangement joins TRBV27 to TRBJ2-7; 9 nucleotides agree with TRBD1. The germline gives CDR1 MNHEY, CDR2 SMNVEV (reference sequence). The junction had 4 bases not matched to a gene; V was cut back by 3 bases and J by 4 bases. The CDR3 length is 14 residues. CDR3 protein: CASSFGQGLYEQYF. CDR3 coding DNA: TGTGCCAGCAGTTTCGGACAGGGGCTTTACGAGCAGTACTTC.

CDR3 sequence reads: CASSTSTDTQYF. In DNA form, the CDR3 reads TGTGCCAGCAGCACAAGCACAGATACGCAGTATTTT. The gene calls are TRBV5-4 and TRBJ2-3; D gene ambiguous. The CDR3 covers 12 residues. Trimming stripped 4 bases from V and 0 bases from J, with 3 bases between. Germline CDR1 SGHNT, CDR2 YYREEE (reference sequence). Variable domain in full (rest from reference TRBV5-4 and TRBJ2-3): ETGVTQSPTHLIKTRGQQVTLRCSSQSGHNTVSWYQQALGQGPQFIFQYYREEENGRGNFPPRFSGLQFPNYSSELNVNALELDDSALYLCASSTSTDTQYFGPGTRLTVL.

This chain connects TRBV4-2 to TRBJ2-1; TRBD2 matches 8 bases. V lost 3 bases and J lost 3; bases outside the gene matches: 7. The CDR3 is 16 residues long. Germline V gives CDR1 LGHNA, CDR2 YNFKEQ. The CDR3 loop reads CASSQVSGALYNEQFF. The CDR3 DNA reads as TGTGCCAGCAGCCAGGTTAGCGGGGCCCTCTACAATGAGCAGTTCTTC.

The CDR3 reads CASSPLTGLGYTF. CDR3 coding DNA: TGTGCCAGCAGCCCACTGACAGGCTTGGGCTACACCTTC. V is TRBV6-1 and J is TRBJ1-2, with D perhaps TRBD1 (6 bases). Trimming removed 6 bases from V and 8 bases from J, with 16 bases in between. The germline CDR1 and CDR2 sequences are MNHNS and SASEGT. CDR3 length equals 13 residues.

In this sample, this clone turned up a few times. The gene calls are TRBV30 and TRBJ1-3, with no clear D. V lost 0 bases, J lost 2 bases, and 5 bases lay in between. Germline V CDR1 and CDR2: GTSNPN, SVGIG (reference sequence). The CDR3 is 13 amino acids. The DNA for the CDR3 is TGTGCCTGGAGTGTAGGAGCTGGAAACACCATATATTTT. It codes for CAWSVGAGNTIYF.

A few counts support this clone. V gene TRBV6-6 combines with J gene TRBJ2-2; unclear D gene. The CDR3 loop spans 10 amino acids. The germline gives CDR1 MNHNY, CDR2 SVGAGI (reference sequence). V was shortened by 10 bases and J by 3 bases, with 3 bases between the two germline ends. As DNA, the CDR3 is TGTGCCACCTACACCGGGGAGCTGTTTTTT. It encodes CATYTGELFF.

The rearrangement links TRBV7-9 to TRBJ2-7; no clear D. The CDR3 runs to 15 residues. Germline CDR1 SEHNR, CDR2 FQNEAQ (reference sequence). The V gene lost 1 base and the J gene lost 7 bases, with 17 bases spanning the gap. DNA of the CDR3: TGTGCCAGCAGCTTAGTTCTGGATCAAACCGGGGAGCAGTACTTC. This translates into CASSLVLDQTGEQYF. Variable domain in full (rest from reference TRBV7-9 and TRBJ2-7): DTGVSQNPRHKITKRGQNVTFRCDPISEHNRLYWYRQTLGQGPEFLTYFQNEAQLEKSRLLSDRFSAERPKGSFSTLEIQRTEQGDSAMYLCASSLVLDQTGEQYFGPGTRLTVT.

CDR3: CASSQSTTRVPSGEQYF. CDR3 bases: TGCGCCAGCAGTCAATCAACGACAAGGGTCCCTTCAGGCGAGCAGTACTTC. The chain combines TRBV23-1 with TRBJ2-7; D is unresolved. TRBV23-1 is treated as an ORF (open reading frame) with a function not yet certain. There are 17 residues in the CDR3. Trimming stripped 0 bases from V and 6 bases from J, with 21 bases between.

Here the CDR3 reads CASSLGGVNEQYF. CDR3 sequence (DNA): TGTGCCAGCAGCTTGGGGGGGGTTAACGAGCAGTACTTC. The chain links TRBV5-6 to TRBJ2-7, with a tentative D call TRBD2 (6 bases). The V gene lost 0 bases and the J gene lost 5 bases, with 9 bases spanning the gap. Per the germline V gene, CDR1 is SGHDT and CDR2 is YYEEEE. The CDR3 is 13 residues long.

The CDR3 sequence is CASSGGAGYEQYF. For the CDR3, the DNA is TGTGCCAGTAGCGGGGGAGCGGGCTACGAGCAGTACTTC. This sequence joins TRBV19 and TRBJ2-7; D possibly corresponds to TRBD2 (6 bases). Trimming removed 6 bases from V and 3 bases from J, with 12 bases in between. CDR1 is LNHDA, CDR2 SQIVND, per germline (reference sequence). The CDR3 has 13 residues.

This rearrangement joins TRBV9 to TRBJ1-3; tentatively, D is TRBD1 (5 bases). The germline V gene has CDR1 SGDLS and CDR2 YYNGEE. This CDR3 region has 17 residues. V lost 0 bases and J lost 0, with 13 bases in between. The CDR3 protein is CASSVGGGSDSGNTIYF. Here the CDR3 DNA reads TGTGCCAGCAGCGTAGGGGGCGGATCTGACTCTGGAAACACCATATATTTT.